The 24 T cell receptor beta chains in this list originate from one sample, sequenced in a study of CD8 T cells in ankylosing spondylitis. Via MiXCR, TCRdb re-called the 5' RACE reads, giving one row per CDR3 protein. The sample lists 130,000 or so distinct CDR3 sequences, 9.5% to 12% occurring once. The sequencing sample was made of blood, either unsorted or a sorted T cell fraction (not recorded which). These receptors all stem from a female donor with ankylosing spondylitis or in good health (not recorded which).

This clonotype came up many times. The rearrangement links TRBV20-1 to TRBJ2-1; perhaps D is TRBD1 or TRBD2 (5 bases each). V lost 1 base and J 7 bases, leaving 20 bases between the germline ends. This CDR3 has 16 residues. In germline, CDR1 is DFQATT, CDR2 SNEGSKA (reference sequence). For the CDR3, the DNA is TGCAGTGCTAGAGGGCCGGGGACCCCCCCTATTAATGAGCAGTTCTTC. It specifies CSARGPGTPPINEQFF.

This clonotype showed up many times. The gene calls are TRBV12-3 or TRBV12-4 and TRBJ2-1, with 9 bases identical to TRBD2. The CDR3 consists of 15 residues. V shed 7 bases and J 6 bases; nucleotides not matched to a gene: 10. In DNA form, the CDR3 reads TGTGCCAGCAACCCAACTAGCGGGTCTCCCAATGAGCAGTTCTTC. Translation: CASNPTSGSPNEQFF.

This clonotype occurred many times. J is TRBJ2-7 and V is TRBV6-6; D is possibly TRBD1 or TRBD2 (5 bases each). The CDR3 totals 16 residues. Germline lookup yields CDR1 MNHNY and CDR2 SVGAGI (reference sequence). Trimming pared 3 bases from V and 2 bases from J, leaving 17 bases between. The DNA of the CDR3 is TGTGCCAGCAGTTATTCCGACGGGGCGATTGCCTACGAGCAGTACTTC. Protein: CASSYSDGAIAYEQYF.

This clonotype was seen ten or more times. The chain carries TRBV29-1 and TRBJ1-4; 8 bases map to TRBD1. Germline values: CDR1 SQVTM, CDR2 ANQGSEA. This CDR3 has 13 amino acids. J was trimmed by 6 bases and V by 3 bases; bases with no gene match: 3. The CDR3 loop reads CSVEKQGDEKLFF. DNA for the CDR3: TGCAGCGTTGAGAAACAGGGGGATGAAAAACTGTTTTTT.

This clonotype was seen many times. The CDR3 DNA follows: TGCGCCAGCCGCAAGGAGGAGACCCAGTACTTC. As protein: CASRKEETQYF. This chain uses TRBV5-1 with TRBJ2-5, with D unresolved. V dropped 7 bases and J dropped 5 bases, with 9 bases sitting between them. The CDR3 spans 11 residues. Germline CDR1 is SGHRS and CDR2 is YFSETQ.

This clonotype was recorded a few times. The chain combines TRBV6-2 or TRBV6-3 with TRBJ2-7; 8 nucleotides align to TRBD1. Germline loops: CDR1 MNHEY, CDR2 SVGEGT. V dropped 6 bases and J dropped 0; count of bases not matched to a gene: 10. The CDR3 runs 16 residues. The CDR3 DNA is TGTGCCAGCAGACTCGTCGCAGGGGGCGGCTCCTACGAGCAGTACTTC. This codes for CASRLVAGGGSYEQYF.

This clonotype was counted ten times or more. V and J are TRBV5-1 and TRBJ2-2; D might be TRBD1 (7 bases). The ends were cut back, 2 bases at V and 4 bases at J, with 24 bases in the middle. The germline V gene has CDR1 SGHRS and CDR2 YFSETQ. CDR3 length: 19 residues. The CDR3 nucleotides read TGCGCCAGCAGCTTCGGAGGGGGCCTTGTTCGGGCGACCACCGGGGAGCTGTTTTTT. As protein: CASSFGGGLVRATTGELFF.

This clonotype was observed at least ten times. The V and J genes are TRBV20-1 and TRBJ1-5; D ambiguous. This CDR3 is 13 amino acids long. CDR1 DFQATT and CDR2 SNEGSKA come from the germline V gene (reference sequence). Trimming removed 6 bases from V and 2 bases from J, with 11 bases in between. The CDR3 nucleotides are TGCAGTGCCGAGAGCGGGGGCAATCAGCCCCAGCATTTT. Translation: CSAESGGNQPQHF.

This clonotype was observed at least ten times. Written as DNA, the CDR3 is TGTGCCAGCAGTTCCCTGGCAGCAAACAATGGCTACACCTTC. Its translation: CASSSLAANNGYTF. The chain is built from TRBV28 and TRBJ1-2; no clear D gene. This CDR3 spans 14 amino acids. The V and J ends lost 4 bases and 6 bases respectively, with 15 bases between them. Germline V gene sequence: CDR1 MDHEN, CDR2 SYDVKM.

This clonotype was seen a handful of times. The chain couples TRBV12-3 or TRBV12-4 to TRBJ1-1; D unresolved. V was shortened by 7 bases and J by 1 base, with 10 bases between the two germline ends. CDR3 size: 13 residues. CDR3 amino acids: CASTLWGNTEAFF. CDR3 DNA sequence: TGTGCCAGCACCCTTTGGGGGAACACTGAAGCTTTCTTT.

The sample holds many counts of this clonotype. The chain has TRBV5-1 and TRBJ2-1, with TRBD1 matching 9 bases. The V gene's germline CDR1 is SGHRS and CDR2 YFSETQ. V lost 2 bases to trimming and J lost 0 bases; unmatched junction nucleotides: 3. There are 16 residues in the CDR3. Here the CDR3 reads CASSLQGAGSYNEQFF. For the CDR3, the DNA is TGCGCCAGCAGCTTACAGGGGGCGGGCTCCTACAATGAGCAGTTCTTC.

This clonotype came up many times. The genes are TRBV12-3 or TRBV12-4 and TRBJ2-1; 9 nucleotides match TRBD1. The CDR3 sequence is 16 residues long. V dropped 6 bases and J dropped 0; count of bases not matched to a gene: 6. CDR3 sequence reads: CASSLGQGLSYNEQFF. The CDR3 bases are TGTGCCAGCAGCTTGGGACAGGGTCTCTCCTACAATGAGCAGTTCTTC.

This clonotype was seen only a few times. The rearrangement joins TRBV5-1 to TRBJ2-2; D ambiguous. V lost 0 bases, J lost 2 bases, and 14 bases lay in between. The germline gives CDR1 SGHRS, CDR2 YFSETQ. The CDR3 is made up of 17 amino acids. CDR3 sequence reads: CASSLVAGWGNTGELFF. Here the CDR3 DNA reads TGCGCCAGCAGCTTGGTTGCAGGCTGGGGTAACACCGGGGAGCTGTTTTTT.

Ten or more counts support this clonotype. V is TRBV29-1 and J is TRBJ2-3, with 7 bases aligning to TRBD1. This CDR3 spans 13 amino acids. The J segment lost 2 bases and the V segment lost 8 bases, leaving 7 bases of the junction unmatched. Germline CDR1 is SQVTM and CDR2 is ANQGSEA. The CDR3: CSLEDRTTDTQYF. The CDR3 nucleotides read TGCAGCTTGGAGGACAGGACCACAGATACGCAGTATTTT.

This clonotype was counted many times. This chain uses TRBV5-5 with TRBJ2-1; TRBD2 agrees at 9 bases. CDR1 is SGHKS and CDR2 is YYEKEE in the germline V gene (reference sequence). The CDR3 is made up of 16 amino acids. J lost 9 bases, V lost 3 bases, and 13 bases had no gene match. The CDR3 nucleotides are TGTGCCAGCAGCTACTCAACAATAGCGGGAGTTGGTGAGCAGTTCTTC. Amino acid sequence: CASSYSTIAGVGEQFF.

The sample holds many counts of this clonotype. The V gene is TRBV12-3 or TRBV12-4, the J gene TRBJ2-7; 7 nucleotides align to TRBD2. The CDR3 runs 15 residues. V trimming: 3 bases; J trimming: 0 bases; junction bases outside the gene matches: 5. The CDR3 sequence: CASSFLGGSSYEQYF. The CDR3 DNA sequence: TGTGCCAGCAGTTTTTTAGGCGGGAGCTCCTACGAGCAGTACTTC.

This clonotype was detected many times. The chain links TRBV10-3 to TRBJ1-4; 8 bases fit TRBD1. The CDR3 spans 14 residues. Germline V gene sequence: CDR1 ENHRY, CDR2 SYGVKD. Trimming at V came to 7 bases and at J to 6 bases, leaving 7 bases not matched to a gene. This CDR3 reads CAINSGQGDEKLFF. The CDR3 region has the DNA TGTGCCATCAACTCCGGACAGGGCGATGAAAAACTGTTTTTT.

Many counts were recorded for this clonotype. This chain connects TRBV5-1 to TRBJ2-1, with 7 nucleotides matching TRBD2. The V gene's germline CDR1 is SGHRS and CDR2 YFSETQ. The CDR3 has 14 residues. With V trimmed by 2 bases and J by 8 bases, 7 bases remained unmatched. For the CDR3, the DNA is TGCGCCAGCAGCTTACAGCGGGGCCTCGATGAGCAGTTCTTC. Translating it yields CASSLQRGLDEQFF.

This clonotype was detected many times. The gene calls are TRBV7-9 and TRBJ2-1; D not certain. The CDR3 length is 13 residues. The ends were cut back, 3 bases at V and 8 bases at J, with 11 bases in the middle. The V gene's germline CDR1 is SEHNR and CDR2 FQNEAQ (reference sequence). The CDR3 is CASSFIGVDEQFF. Here the CDR3 DNA reads TGTGCCAGCAGCTTCATTGGGGTCGATGAGCAGTTCTTC.

This clonotype has ten or more counts. This chain's CDR3 is CASRGQVNEKLFF. The CDR3, as DNA: TGTGCCAGCAGGGGACAGGTCAATGAAAAACTGTTTTTT. The chain links TRBV7-2 to TRBJ1-4, with TRBD1 matching over 8 bases. CDR3 length: 13 residues. Germline values: CDR1 SGHTA, CDR2 FQGNSA. J gave up 5 bases and V 6 bases, and 2 bases lay outside the gene matches.

This clonotype was seen repeatedly, ten times or more. J is TRBJ2-4 and V is TRBV18; 9 nucleotides align to TRBD2. The V segment lost 4 bases and the J segment 1 base; nucleotides outside the gene matches: 5. The length of the CDR3 is 16 residues. Germline V gene lookup returns CDR1 KGHSH and CDR2 LQKENI. This chain's CDR3 is CASSQPGLAAKNIQYF. In DNA form, the CDR3 reads TGTGCCAGCTCACAGCCCGGACTAGCGGCCAAAAACATTCAGTACTTC. Full variable domain (rest looked up from reference TRBV18 and TRBJ2-4): NAGVMQNPRHLVRRRGQEARLRCSPMKGHSHVYWYRQLPEEGLKFMVYLQKENIIDESGMPKERFSAEFPKEGPSILRIQQVVRGDSAAYFCASSQPGLAAKNIQYFGAGTRLSVL.

This clonotype was seen only a few times. This rearrangement joins TRBV4-1 to TRBJ2-7, with D unresolved. V lost 4 bases and J lost 3, with 10 bases in between. The CDR3 spans 13 residues. Looked up from germline, CDR1 is MGHRA and CDR2 is YSYEKL. The CDR3 nucleotides read TGCGCCAGCAGCCCGGACGGTGGCTACGAGCAGTACTTC. Encoded protein: CASSPDGGYEQYF.

V gene TRBV5-5 combines with J gene TRBJ1-2, with a tentative D call TRBD1 (6 bases). V was clipped by 0 bases and J by 7 bases, with 13 bases between them. This CDR3 region has 14 residues. The germline V gene encodes CDR1 SGHKS and CDR2 YYEKEE (reference sequence). CDR3 sequence (DNA): TGTGCCAGCAGCTTGGATCAGGGGTGGAGTGGCTACACCTTC. Its translation: CASSLDQGWSGYTF. The full variable domain, in which reference TRBV5-5 and TRBJ1-2 provide the parts outside the CDR3, is DAGVTQSPTHLIKTRGQQVTLRCSPISGHKSVSWYQQVLGQGPQFIFQYYEKEERGRGNFPDRFSARQFPNYSSELNVNALLLGDSALYLCASSLDQGWSGYTFGSGTRLTVV.

This clonotype was found many times. The chain's CDR3 is CASGGRTGPGSGLHF. In DNA, the CDR3 is TGTGCCAGCGGGGGGCGGACCGGGCCCGGTTCTGGCCTCCACTTT. This chain links TRBV28 with TRBJ1-6, with D perhaps matching TRBD1 (6 bases). The germline gives CDR1 MDHEN, CDR2 SYDVKM. This CDR3 spans 15 amino acids. With 8 bases removed from V and 15 bases from J, the gap between germline ends came to 26 bases. Full variable domain (missing parts from reference TRBV28 and TRBJ1-6): DVKVTQSSRYLVKRTGEKVFLECVQDMDHENMFWYRQDPGLGLRLIYFSYDVKMKEKGDIPEGYSVSREKKERFSLILESASTNQTSMYLCASGGRTGPGSGLHFGNGTRLTVT.